This T cell receptor beta chain originates from a study of molecular identifiers for immune sequencing clone quantification. Study-wide context: Four of five RNA aliquots from approximately 20,000 or 100,000 naive CD8 T cells were sequenced.

A note on this clonotype: The antigen is not known. This may be a read error: a much more frequent sequence differs by one nucleotide.

Findings of the study overall: Amid some 900,000 naive cells, spiked Jurkat TCR RNA from one cell was reportedly still detectable.

Germline V lookup: CDR1 SGHNT, CDR2 YENEEA. There are 16 residues in the CDR3. Trimming took 8 bases from V and 1 from J, leaving 19 bases between them. One entry per CDR3 protein, called by TCRdb with MiXCR from the PCR reads. The sample lists over 600,000 distinct CDR3 sequences, just under 20% occurring once. Source material: naive CD8+ T cells from blood, with Jurkat cell RNA spiked in. Indicated subset: FACS-sorted CD8+CD4-CCR7+CD45RA+ naive T cells. The chain carries TRBV11-3 and TRBJ2-3; D is uncertain. The source is a human donor in good health. Some libraries in this study had Jurkat cell RNA spiked in. The CDR3 sequence: CASGSRTRAGTDTQYF. CDR3 nucleotide sequence: TGTGCCAGCGGCTCCCGGACCCGGGCGGGCACAGATACGCAGTATTTT.